This T cell receptor beta chain originates from a study of blood T cell repertoires in COVID-19. Looking at the study overall: The United States, Italy and Spain supplied acute and convalescent COVID-19 samples. Sources were T cells, B-cell-depleted T cells, or PBMCs; the material itself was cDNA or gDNA.

Sequencing used immunoSEQ multiplex PCR; TCRdb keeps in-frame clones, though not all of them. The repertoire consists of around 200,000 clones, with 80% to 90% occurring once and the leading ten covering about 2.2%. Material: peripheral blood. The clonotype comes from a woman aged 50 to 60 with acute or convalescent COVID-19.

The CDR3 coding sequence is TGTGCCAGCACCCCGGGACTAGCGGTTTACAATGAGCAGTTCTTC. This codes for CASTPGLAVYNEQFF. This chain joins TRBV5-8 and TRBJ2-1; 11 bases match TRBD2. CDR1 and CDR2 (germline): SGHTS, YDEGEE. The V and J ends lost 6 bases and 4 bases, in that order; junction bases with no gene match: 6. The CDR3 loop spans 15 amino acids.